The 28 T cell receptor beta chains presented below share a single source sample, sequenced in a study of T cell changes during pregnancy in multiple sclerosis. This table comes from immunoSEQ multiplex PCR, and its TCRdb copy is limited to in-frame clones, with some not included. The sample comprises about 60,000 clones, roughly 90% of which are singletons, and just over 0.85% rests with the top ten. The source material was peripheral blood, sampled before pregnancy. The receptors stem from a female donor with multiple sclerosis, enrolled in a pregnancy study.

V is TRBV7-2 and J is TRBJ1-2; D ambiguous. This CDR3 comprises 15 residues. In germline, CDR1 is SGHTA, CDR2 FQGNSA. V gave up 0 bases and J gave up 5 bases, with 13 bases separating them. The CDR3 here is CASSLAPGPGYGYTF. In DNA form, the CDR3 reads TGTGCCAGCAGCTTAGCCCCCGGTCCGGGGTATGGCTACACCTTC.

This clone was counted a single time. This chain joins TRBV2 and TRBJ1-5, with 8 nucleotides matching TRBD1. The CDR3 has 16 residues. J gave up 7 bases and V 7 bases, and 15 bases lay outside the gene matches. The germline V gene has CDR1 SNHLY and CDR2 FYNNEI. CDR3 amino acids: CASTLPGQALEQPQHF. In nucleotides, the CDR3 is TGTGCCAGCACCTTACCGGGACAGGCTCTGGAGCAGCCCCAGCATTTT.

Turning to this clone: The junction shows a germline mismatch at one end, possibly a read error. The chain carries TRBV11-1 and TRBJ2-3; 7 bases fit TRBD1. Germline CDR1 is SGHAT and CDR2 is FQDESV (reference sequence). The CDR3 has 12 amino acids. CDR3 DNA: TGTGCCAGCAGCTCCCGGACAGGTACGCAGTATTTT. This sequence encodes CASSSRTGTQYF.

The chain is built from TRBV9 and TRBJ1-4; possibly TRBD1 for D (6 bases). CDR1 and CDR2 (germline): SGDLS, YYNGEE. The CDR3 contains 15 residues. The ends were cut back, 0 bases at V and 8 bases at J, with 14 bases in the middle. Written as DNA, the CDR3 is TGTGCCAGCAGCGTAGGGTACAGGGCGAGGGAAAAACTGTTTTTT. Translating it yields CASSVGYRAREKLFF.

V gene TRBV19 combines with J gene TRBJ1-1, with D possibly TRBD1 on 6 matching bases. The CDR3 extends over 15 amino acids. Deletions cut 5 bases from V and 0 bases from J, with 13 bases between. Looked up from germline, CDR1 is LNHDA and CDR2 is SQIVND (reference sequence). Written as DNA, the CDR3 is TGTGCCAGTAGTCTCAGGGGCCCCATGAACACTGAAGCTTTCTTT. Protein product: CASSLRGPMNTEAFF.

The gene calls are TRBV19 and TRBJ1-6; tentative D call: TRBD1 (6 bases). The CDR3 contains 15 residues. Trimming took off 1 base at V and 6 bases at J, with 10 bases between the two ends. The germline V gene has CDR1 LNHDA and CDR2 SQIVND (reference sequence). In DNA form, the CDR3 reads TGTGCCAGTAGTATAGGAGGGGGGGGTAATTCACCCCTCCACTTT. It codes for CASSIGGGGNSPLHF. The entire variable domain, with the rest obtained from reference TRBV19 and TRBJ1-6, is as follows: DGGITQSPKYLFRKEGQNVTLSCEQNLNHDAMYWYRQDPGQGLRLIYYSQIVNDFQKGDIAEGYSVSREKKESFPLTVTSAQKNPTAFYLCASSIGGGGNSPLHFGNGTRLTVT.

V and J are TRBV6-4 and TRBJ2-3; the D is unclear. Germline loops: CDR1 MRHNA, CDR2 SNTAGT. The CDR3 extends over 13 amino acids. V was cut by 4 bases and J by 0 bases, with 5 bases left in between. The CDR3 is CASSGGSTDTQYF. The DNA for the CDR3 is TGTGCCAGCAGTGGCGGTAGCACAGATACGCAGTATTTT.

The rearrangement joins TRBV7-9 to TRBJ1-2; possibly TRBD1 for D (5 bases). The CDR3 runs to 13 residues. Germline CDR1 is SEHNR and CDR2 is FQNEAQ (reference sequence). The ends were cut back, 5 bases at V and 7 bases at J, with 14 bases in the middle. CDR3: CASSPGDRLGYTF. In DNA, the CDR3 is TGTGCCAGCAGCCCGGGGGACCGCCTTGGCTACACCTTC.

The chain couples TRBV5-5 to TRBJ2-7; 10 positions match TRBD1. V lost 4 bases to trimming and J lost 6 bases; unmatched junction nucleotides: 13. The CDR3 is made up of 16 amino acids. Germline V gene data show CDR1 as SGHKS and CDR2 as YYEKEE (reference sequence). The CDR3 loop reads CASSNLRTGGSTEQYF. CDR3 in DNA: TGTGCCAGCAGCAACCTGCGGACAGGGGGTAGTACCGAGCAGTACTTC.

J is TRBJ2-1 and V is TRBV4-1; TRBD1 matches at 9 bases. Germline CDR1 reads MGHRA; CDR2 reads YSYEKL. Trimming at V came to 5 bases and at J to 5 bases, leaving 10 bases not matched to a gene. CDR3 length: 16 amino acids. CDR3 residues: CASSIQPGQGHNEQFF. The CDR3 bases are TGCGCCAGCAGCATTCAACCGGGACAGGGACACAATGAGCAGTTCTTC.

The J gene is TRBJ2-1, the V gene TRBV28, with a possible D match to TRBD2 (5 bases). The germline gives CDR1 MDHEN, CDR2 SYDVKM. The V and J ends lost 1 base and 8 bases respectively, with 12 bases between them. The CDR3 consists of 14 residues. CDR3 DNA sequence: TGTGCCAGCAGTTTATCCCCGCTAGCTCATGAGCAGTTCTTC. This codes for CASSLSPLAHEQFF. The full variable domain, completed using reference TRBV28 and TRBJ2-1, is DVKVTQSSRYLVKRTGEKVFLECVQDMDHENMFWYRQDPGLGLRLIYFSYDVKMKEKGDIPEGYSVSREKKERFSLILESASTNQTSMYLCASSLSPLAHEQFFGPGTRLTVL.

This clone was seen a few times. The gene calls are TRBV7-6 and TRBJ2-7; TRBD2 might be the D (5 bases). Trimming took off 2 bases at V and 7 bases at J, with 12 bases between the two ends. Germline CDR1 and CDR2: SGHVS and FNYEAQ. This CDR3 has 13 amino acids. The CDR3 sequence: CASSLNPREEQYF. CDR3 DNA sequence: TGTGCCAGCAGCTTAAACCCGAGGGAAGAGCAGTACTTC. The whole variable domain, remainder taken from reference TRBV7-6 and TRBJ2-7, is GAGVSQSPRYKVTKRGQDVALRCDPISGHVSLYWYRQALGQGPEFLTYFNYEAQQDKSGLPNDRFSAERPEGSISTLTIQRTEQRDSAMYRCASSLNPREEQYFGPGTRLTVT.

The chain uses TRBV7-9 and TRBJ1-4; D perhaps matches TRBD1 (6 bases). The CDR3 covers 15 residues. V was shortened by 1 base and J by 8 bases, with 14 bases between the two germline ends. The germline V gene has CDR1 SEHNR and CDR2 FQNEAQ (reference sequence). CDR3 region: CASSLGRGAFEKLFF. The CDR3 region has the DNA TGTGCCAGCAGCTTAGGGCGGGGGGCTTTCGAAAAACTGTTTTTT.

The J gene is TRBJ2-3, the V gene TRBV28, with a possible D match to TRBD2 (6 bases). The CDR3 runs 17 residues. Trimming stripped 0 bases from V and 1 base from J, with 14 bases between. Germline CDR1 reads MDHEN; CDR2 reads SYDVKM. CDR3 amino acids: CASSLWRGDGGTDTQYF. The CDR3 DNA sequence: TGTGCCAGCAGTTTATGGCGGGGTGACGGCGGCACAGATACGCAGTATTTT.

The V and J genes are TRBV2 and TRBJ1-2, with D perhaps TRBD1 (6 bases). This CDR3 is 15 amino acids long. Germline CDR1 reads SNHLY; CDR2 reads FYNNEI. V gave up 7 bases and J gave up 6 bases, with 21 bases separating them. The CDR3 DNA reads TGTGCCAGCACACTAGGACAGACTGCGTCTAATGGCTACACCTTC. Its protein is CASTLGQTASNGYTF.

V and J are TRBV7-8 and TRBJ2-3; perhaps TRBD2 as D (6 bases). V was cut by 1 base and J by 3 bases, with 8 bases left in between. Germline loops: CDR1 SGHVS, CDR2 FQNEAQ. The CDR3 sequence is 14 residues long. The CDR3 DNA follows: TGTGCCAGCAGCTTAGGGAGGGGAACAGATACGCAGTATTTT. Its translation: CASSLGRGTDTQYF.

The chain employs TRBV4-3 and TRBJ2-7; 9 nucleotides line up with TRBD1. Germline V lookup: CDR1 LGHNA, CDR2 YSLEER. The length of the CDR3 is 15 residues. Trimming at V came to 0 bases and at J to 5 bases, leaving 5 bases not matched to a gene. DNA for the CDR3: TGCGCCAGCAGCCAAGATTGGACAGGGGAGGACGAGCAGTACTTC. The encoded protein is CASSQDWTGEDEQYF.

The chain employs TRBV18 and TRBJ1-6; no firm D call. In germline, CDR1 is KGHSH, CDR2 LQKENI. The CDR3 loop spans 13 amino acids. The germline V and J ends were trimmed by 4 bases and 3 bases, with 4 bases remaining between them. CDR3 loop: CASSLDYNSPLHF. CDR3 nucleotide sequence: TGTGCCAGCTCACTAGACTATAATTCACCCCTCCACTTT. Combining the CDR3 with reference TRBV18 and TRBJ1-6 gives the whole variable domain NAGVMQNPRHLVRRRGQEARLRCSPMKGHSHVYWYRQLPEEGLKFMVYLQKENIIDESGMPKERFSAEFPKEGPSILRIQQVVRGDSAAYFCASSLDYNSPLHFGNGTRLTVT.

V gene TRBV11-2 combines with J gene TRBJ2-1; 9 nucleotides agree with TRBD2. This CDR3 has 13 residues. Germline loops: CDR1 SGHAT, CDR2 FQNNGV. Germline trimming cut 0 bases from V and 15 bases from J; bases unmatched to any gene: 6. The CDR3 DNA reads TGTGCCAGCAGCTTAGAATGGCGGGGGGGCTTGTTCTTC. Translated: CASSLEWRGGLFF. Filled out from reference TRBV11-2 and TRBJ2-1, the complete variable domain reads EAGVAQSPRYKIIEKRQSVAFWCNPISGHATLYWYQQILGQGPKLLIQFQNNGVVDDSQLPKDRFSAERLKGVDSTLKIQPAKLEDSAVYLCASSLEWRGGLFFGPGTRLTVL.

The chain links TRBV14 to TRBJ1-1; 7 nucleotides agree with TRBD1. The CDR3 sequence is 17 residues long. Germline lookup yields CDR1 SGHDN and CDR2 FVKESK. V was clipped by 3 bases and J by 6 bases; unmatched bases: 16. The CDR3 sequence is CASSQRQGLGIDSEAFF. CDR3 coding DNA: TGTGCCAGCAGCCAGAGACAGGGCCTTGGGATTGACTCTGAAGCTTTCTTT. The whole variable domain, remainder taken from reference TRBV14 and TRBJ1-1, is EAGVTQFPSHSVIEKGQTVTLRCDPISGHDNLYWYRRVMGKEIKFLLHFVKESKQDESGMPNNRFLAERTGGTYSTLKVQPAELEDSGVYFCASSQRQGLGIDSEAFFGQGTRLTVV.

This sequence joins TRBV6-1 and TRBJ2-3; 9 positions match TRBD1. Germline V gene data show CDR1 as MNHNS and CDR2 as SASEGT. V was clipped by 8 bases and J by 4 bases; unmatched bases: 7. The CDR3 is made up of 14 amino acids. CDR3 residues: CASGTGGAADTQYF. The CDR3 DNA reads TGTGCCAGCGGTACAGGGGGCGCAGCAGATACGCAGTATTTT.

This chain links TRBV5-8 with TRBJ2-7; 9 nucleotides match TRBD1. V dropped 4 bases and J dropped 3; count of bases not matched to a gene: 8. Per germline, CDR1 SGHTS and CDR2 YDEGEE. This CDR3 is 15 amino acids long. The CDR3 region has the DNA TGTGCCAGCAGCGACCCGGGACAGGGTGTCTACGAGCAGTACTTC. It codes for CASSDPGQGVYEQYF.

This sequence joins TRBV18 and TRBJ1-5; 7 bases are shared with TRBD1. The germline V gene encodes CDR1 KGHSH and CDR2 LQKENI. The CDR3 has 16 residues. The trim removed 3 bases at V and 7 bases at J, leaving 12 bases unmatched. The CDR3 region is CASSPLDRDGGQPQHF. The CDR3 nucleotides read TGTGCCAGCTCACCTCTTGACAGGGACGGTGGCCAGCCCCAGCATTTT.

The gene calls are TRBV29-1 and TRBJ1-2, with 10 bases lining up with TRBD1. V gave up 1 base and J gave up 1 base; unmatched junction bases: 12. The CDR3 is 18 amino acids. Germline V gene data show CDR1 as SQVTM and CDR2 as ANQGSEA. The DNA for the CDR3 is TGCAGCGTTGAAGTGGAGGACAGGGGGGGTTGGGGTAACTATGGCTACACCTTC. Its translation is CSVEVEDRGGWGNYGYTF. The full variable domain, with the rest looked up from reference TRBV29-1 and TRBJ1-2, is SAVISQKPSRDICQRGTSLTIQCQVDSQVTMMFWYRQQPGQSLTLIATANQGSEATYESGFVIDKFPISRPNLTFSTLTVSNMSPEDSSIYLCSVEVEDRGGWGNYGYTFGSGTRLTVV.

The chain employs TRBV5-6 and TRBJ2-2; D is possibly TRBD2 (6 bases). From germline, CDR1 is SGHDT and CDR2 YYEEEE. The CDR3 has 14 residues. The V and J ends lost 0 bases and 6 bases respectively, with 9 bases between them. The CDR3 sequence is CASSLVSGAGELFF. The CDR3 nucleotides are TGTGCCAGCAGCTTGGTATCGGGGGCCGGGGAGCTGTTTTTT. Together with reference TRBV5-6 and TRBJ2-2, the CDR3 gives the full variable domain: DAGVTQSPTHLIKTRGQQVTLRCSPKSGHDTVSWYQQALGQGPQFIFQYYEEEERQRGNFPDRFSGHQFPNYSSELNVNALLLGDSALYLCASSLVSGAGELFFGEGSRLTVL.

The CDR3 spells CASSGGTVVKLFF. In nucleotides, the CDR3 is TGTGCCAGCAGTGGCGGGACAGTTGTAAAACTGTTTTTT. The rearrangement uses TRBV25-1 and TRBJ1-4, with 7 bases fitting TRBD1. The CDR3 length is 13 residues. The germline V gene encodes CDR1 MGHDK and CDR2 SYGVNS. With V trimmed by 4 bases and J by 10 bases, 6 bases remained unmatched.

The CDR3 region is CASSYAAAYGYTF. The DNA of the CDR3 is TGTGCCAGCAGTTACGCGGCAGCCTATGGCTACACCTTC. This chain connects TRBV6-6 to TRBJ1-2; the D is unclear. The length of the CDR3 is 13 residues. The germline CDR1 and CDR2 sequences are MNHNY and SVGAGI (reference sequence). With 2 bases removed from V and 4 bases from J, the gap between germline ends came to 8 bases.

V gene TRBV7-6 combines with J gene TRBJ1-1; D remains ambiguous. Trimming pared 1 base from V and 2 bases from J, leaving 14 bases between. The CDR3 is 16 amino acids. CDR1 and CDR2 (germline): SGHVS, FNYEAQ. CDR3 in amino acids: CASSLGSRAGNTEAFF. As DNA, the CDR3 is TGTGCCAGCAGCTTAGGGTCTAGAGCGGGAAACACTGAAGCTTTCTTT.